This is a list of T cell receptor beta chains from one sample in a study of PD-L1 blockade in urothelial cancer. Only in-frame clones appear in the TCRdb table, and some are missing; sequencing was by immunoSEQ multiplex PCR. Of some 52,000 clones listed, approximately 81% are singletons. The specimen comprised PBMCs, sampled around atezolizumab (anti-PD-L1) treatment. The receptor source for this set is a man between 65 and 85 years old with urothelial cancer. CDR3s include the opening cysteine and the closing phenylalanine or tryptophan. D genes are given only for firm matches. Clone size, where shown, is once, few, many, or a class for clones that have expanded.

D gene,J gene,clone size,V gene,CDR3 protein,CDR3 DNA
TRBD1,TRBJ1-4,.,TRBV19,CASSTIPSGTEAEKLFF,TGTGCCAGTAGTACCATCCCCTCCGGGACAGAGGCTGAAAAACTGTTTTTT
.,TRBJ1-1,.,TRBV19,CASSSYPGENTEAFF,TGTGCCAGTAGTAGTTACCCGGGGGAGAACACTGAAGCTTTCTTT
TRBD1,TRBJ1-4,.,TRBV4-1,CASSPDRGNTNEKLFF,TGCGCCAGCAGCCCGGACAGGGGGAATACAAATGAAAAACTGTTTTTT
TRBD1,TRBJ2-5,few,TRBV18,CASSRTGYQETQYF,TGTGCCAGCTCACGGACAGGGTACCAAGAGACCCAGTACTTC
.,TRBJ2-1,.,TRBV13,CASSLYRPYNEQFF,TGTGCCAGCAGCTTGTACAGGCCCTACAATGAGCAGTTCTTC
.,TRBJ2-7,.,TRBV19,CATSEVYEQYF,TGTGCCACGTCAGAAGTCTACGAGCAGTACTTC
.,TRBJ1-1,.,TRBV10-1,CASRGHAPPNTEAFF,TGCGCCAGCAGAGGACATGCCCCCCCGAACACTGAAGCTTTCTTT
.,TRBJ2-1,.,TRBV18,CASSPPGSSYNEQFF,TGTGCCAGCTCACCCCCGGGAAGCTCCTACAATGAGCAGTTCTTC
TRBD1,TRBJ1-1,.,TRBV10-3,CAISEGQGAEAFF,TGTGCCATCAGTGAGGGACAGGGGGCTGAAGCTTTCTTT
TRBD2,TRBJ2-1,.,TRBV25-1,CASSEDPSTSVGEQFF,TGTGCCAGCAGTGAAGACCCCTCGACTAGCGTAGGTGAGCAGTTCTTC
TRBD1,TRBJ2-1,.,TRBV11-3,CASSAGQGFYNEQFF,TGTGCCAGCAGCGCGGGACAGGGGTTCTACAATGAGCAGTTCTTC
TRBD1,TRBJ1-3,.,TRBV7-9,CASSLGQGLAGNTIYF,TGTGCCAGCAGCTTAGGACAGGGCCTCGCTGGAAACACCATATATTTT
TRBD2,TRBJ2-3,.,TRBV18,CASSPTGLASTDTQYF,TGTGCCAGCTCACCTACGGGACTAGCTAGCACAGATACGCAGTATTTT
TRBD1,TRBJ2-2,.,TRBV5-1,CASSIDRGNVPGELFF,TGCGCCAGCAGCATCGACAGGGGCAACGTTCCCGGGGAGCTGTTTTTT